This T cell receptor beta chain was captured in a study of beta chain features in type 1 diabetes. Study as a whole: Sorted cells from all samples, numbering roughly 100,000,000, were examined.

Sequenced material consisted of expressed TCRB transcripts (all of the isolated RNA was reverse transcribed). TCRdb keeps only in-frame clones here, not all; method: immunoSEQ multiplex PCR. The data hold fewer than 300,000 clones, with about a tenth observed a single time. Per germline, CDR1 SGHNT and CDR2 YYREEE (reference sequence). J lost 2 bases, V lost 5 bases, and 5 bases had no gene match. This CDR3 has 15 residues. It was one heparinised blood draw, averaging around 110 mL, that each donor gave. A CD45RO/CCR7/CD25/CD127/CD95/CD27 panel sorted naive, central memory, regulatory and stem cell-like memory CD4+ cells. Regarding this clone: Its antigen is unknown.

Study-level findings and limits: Using cDNA template may skew counts toward highly expressing activated cells. The study found moderately but significantly shorter TCRB CDR3s in all four CD4+ subsets of Type 1 diabetes patients.

The V gene is TRBV5-4, the J gene TRBJ2-3; TRBD1 aligns across 10 bases. The sequence was collected from a man younger than 40 with type 1 diabetes. Sequencing was performed on naive CD4+ T cells from blood. DNA of the CDR3: TGTGCCAGCAGGTCCGGGACAGGGGCCACAGATACGCAGTATTTT. This sequence encodes CASRSGTGATDTQYF.